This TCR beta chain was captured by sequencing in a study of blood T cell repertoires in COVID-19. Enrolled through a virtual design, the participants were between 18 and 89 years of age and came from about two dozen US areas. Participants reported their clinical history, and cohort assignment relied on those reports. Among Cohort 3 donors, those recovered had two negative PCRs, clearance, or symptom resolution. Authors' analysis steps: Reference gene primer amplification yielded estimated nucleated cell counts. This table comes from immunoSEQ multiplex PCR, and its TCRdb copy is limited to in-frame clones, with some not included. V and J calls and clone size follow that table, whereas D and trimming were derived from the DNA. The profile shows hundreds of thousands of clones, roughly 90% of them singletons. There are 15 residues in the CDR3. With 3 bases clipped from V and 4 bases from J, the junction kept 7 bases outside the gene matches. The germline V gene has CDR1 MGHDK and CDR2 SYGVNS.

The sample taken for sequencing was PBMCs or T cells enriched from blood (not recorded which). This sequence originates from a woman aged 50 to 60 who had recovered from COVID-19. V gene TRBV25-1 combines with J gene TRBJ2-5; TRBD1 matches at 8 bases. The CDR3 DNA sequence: TGTGCCAGCAGTGATAATAAGGACAGGGCAGAGACCCAGTACTTC. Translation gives CASSDNKDRAETQYF.